This T cell receptor (beta chain) comes out of a study of post-analysis software for immune sequencing data. Findings and limits, study-wide: Roughly five TRBV segments appeared more often in patients than in controls, and TRBV5-6, TRBV5-1 and TRBV20-1 were among these.

Each TCR beta cDNA library carried unique molecular identifiers. TCRdb independently ran MiXCR on the PCR reads; one entry per CDR3 protein. The sample lists about 460,000 distinct CDR3 sequences, nearly 45% occurring once. Worth noting for this clonotype: What it binds is not known.

Looked up from germline, CDR1 is DFQATT and CDR2 is SNEGSKA (reference sequence). CDR3 length: 15 amino acids. The ends lost 1 base at V and 6 bases at J; junction bases unmatched: 11. Input material: blood. The chain is built from TRBV20-1 and TRBJ2-5, with TRBD2 identical over 7 bases. The receptor was isolated from a girl aged 5 to 17 with multiple sclerosis. The CDR3 region is CSARGPHAGEKTQYF. CDR3 sequence (DNA): TGCAGTGCTAGAGGCCCCCATGCGGGAGAGAAGACCCAGTACTTC.